The clone carrying this T cell receptor beta chain was seen once. The assay was immunoSEQ multiplex PCR, and TCRdb's table has in-frame clones only and misses some. Of around 100,000 clones detected, around 85% appear once; the ten largest clones hold about 13%. The data were obtained in a study of blood T cell repertoires in COVID-19. Whole-study context: Italy, Spain and the United States were the sources of the convalescent and acute COVID-19 samples. T cells, B-cell-depleted T cells, or PBMCs supplied cDNA or gDNA.

Germline loops: CDR1 LNHNV, CDR2 YYDKDF (reference sequence). Trimming removed 5 bases from V and 7 bases from J; junction bases left unmatched: 6. The CDR3 runs to 15 residues. The rearrangement uses TRBV15 and TRBJ2-1, with TRBD2 identical over 12 bases. The receptor comes from a human donor in a cohort sampled during active COVID-19. The specimen was peripheral blood. The CDR3 DNA follows: TGTGCCACCAGCCCGACTAGCGGGGGCGGAAATGAGCAGTTCTTC. It specifies CATSPTSGGGNEQFF.